The sequence of this TCR beta chain was determined in a study of blood T cell repertoires in COVID-19. Study in general: Sites across the United States, Italy and Spain contributed samples from acute and convalescent COVID-19. Sources were T cells, B-cell-depleted T cells, or PBMCs; the material itself was cDNA or gDNA.

CDR1 and CDR2 from the germline V gene are SGHDT and YYEEEE. The CDR3 length is 16 residues. The V and J ends lost 4 bases and 0 bases respectively, with 17 bases between them. In the original workflow: Amplification with reference gene primers provided the estimates of nucleated cell counts. Sequencing was performed with immunoSEQ multiplex PCR; in TCRdb, only in-frame clones are kept and a portion is missing. That table supplies the V and J calls and clone size; D and trimming were determined from the DNA. This table has about 68,000 clones, approximately 85% appearing once. Sequencing was carried out using peripheral blood. The J gene is TRBJ2-7, the V gene TRBV5-6, with D uncertain. This receptor was taken from a man aged 50-59 years with acute or convalescent COVID-19. CDR3 nucleotides: TGTGCCAGCAGCGGAATAGCTGACCGAAGCTCCTACGAGCAGTACGTC. This gives the protein CASSGIADRSSYEQYV.